These 8 T cell receptor beta chains share one sample of origin, sequenced in a study of T cell responses to AZD1222 COVID-19 vaccine. This table comes from immunoSEQ multiplex PCR, and its TCRdb copy is limited to in-frame clones, with some not included. The sample contains about 130,000 clones, roughly 90% of which appear only once. The specimen comprised peripheral blood, sampled 28 days after the second AZD1222 dose. The receptors come from an adult who received the AZD1222 COVID-19 vaccine.

CDR3 nucleotide sequence: TGTGCCAGCAGCGTAGTGGGAGGGGACTGGCAAGAGACCCAGTACTTC. This codes for CASSVVGGDWQETQYF. J is TRBJ2-5 and V is TRBV9, with 7 nucleotides matching TRBD2. Germline values: CDR1 SGDLS, CDR2 YYNGEE. With 0 bases clipped from V and 2 bases from J, the junction kept 7 bases outside the gene matches. This CDR3 spans 16 amino acids. The full variable domain, with the rest looked up from reference TRBV9 and TRBJ2-5, is DSGVTQTPKHLITATGQRVTLRCSPRSGDLSVYWYQQSLDQGLQFLIQYYNGEERAKGNILERFSAQQFPDLHSELNLSSLELGDSALYFCASSVVGGDWQETQYFGPGTRLLVL.

The chain combines TRBV28 with TRBJ1-2; unclear D gene. The CDR3 has 12 residues. CDR1 and CDR2 from the germline V gene are MDHEN and SYDVKM. Trimming took 6 bases from V and 8 from J, leaving 13 bases between them. The CDR3 is CASRPGRGGYTF. The CDR3 nucleotides read TGTGCCAGCAGACCCGGACGAGGGGGCTACACCTTC.

The chain joins TRBV5-1 to TRBJ2-3, with TRBD2 matching 8 bases. Germline V CDR1 and CDR2: SGHRS, YFSETQ. The CDR3 is 14 amino acids. V trimming: 2 bases; J trimming: 2 bases; junction bases outside the gene matches: 1. The CDR3 here is CASSFGRATDTQYF. In nucleotides, the CDR3 is TGCGCCAGCAGCTTCGGGAGGGCCACAGATACGCAGTATTTT.

J is TRBJ1-1 and V is TRBV30; TRBD1 aligns across 10 bases. The CDR3 has 12 residues. CDR1 and CDR2 (germline): GTSNPN, SVGIG (reference sequence). J was trimmed by 4 bases and V by 5 bases; bases with no gene match: 1. The chain's CDR3 is CAWGTGATEAFF. As DNA, the CDR3 is TGTGCCTGGGGGACAGGGGCCACTGAAGCTTTCTTT.

The CDR3 is CASSYSAQGYSPLHF. The CDR3 bases are TGTGCCAGCAGTTACTCGGCACAGGGGTACTCACCCCTCCACTTT. This chain uses TRBV6-5 with TRBJ1-6, with 7 bases matching TRBD1. The V and J ends lost 0 bases and 10 bases, in that order; junction bases with no gene match: 6. This CDR3 contains 15 residues. CDR1 and CDR2 (germline): MNHEY, SVGAGI.

The chain couples TRBV10-3 to TRBJ2-3; D may be TRBD1 (5 bases). Trimming cost V 10 bases and J 3 bases, with 11 bases left between them. CDR3 length: 12 amino acids. Germline CDR1 and CDR2: ENHRY and SYGVKD. This chain's CDR3 is CATSDRTDTQYF. The DNA of the CDR3 is TGTGCCACTTCTGACAGAACAGATACGCAGTATTTT.

The V gene is TRBV9, the J gene TRBJ2-3; the D is unclear. The V gene lost 1 base and the J gene lost 0 bases, with 6 bases spanning the gap. The CDR3 covers 14 residues. The germline CDR1 and CDR2 sequences are SGDLS and YYNGEE. CDR3 amino acids: CASSVRVSTDTQYF. CDR3 bases: TGTGCCAGCAGCGTAAGGGTTAGCACAGATACGCAGTATTTT. The complete variable domain, with remaining parts taken from reference TRBV9 and TRBJ2-3, reads DSGVTQTPKHLITATGQRVTLRCSPRSGDLSVYWYQQSLDQGLQFLIQYYNGEERAKGNILERFSAQQFPDLHSELNLSSLELGDSALYFCASSVRVSTDTQYFGPGTRLTVL.

The rearrangement uses TRBV6-6 and TRBJ1-2, with D perhaps matching TRBD1 (5 bases). Trimming stripped 7 bases from V and 0 bases from J, with 12 bases between. CDR1 and CDR2 (germline): MNHNY, SVGAGI (reference sequence). The CDR3 loop spans 14 amino acids. CDR3 region: CASTLQEANYGYTF. The CDR3 coding sequence is TGTGCCAGCACCTTACAGGAGGCTAACTATGGCTACACCTTC.